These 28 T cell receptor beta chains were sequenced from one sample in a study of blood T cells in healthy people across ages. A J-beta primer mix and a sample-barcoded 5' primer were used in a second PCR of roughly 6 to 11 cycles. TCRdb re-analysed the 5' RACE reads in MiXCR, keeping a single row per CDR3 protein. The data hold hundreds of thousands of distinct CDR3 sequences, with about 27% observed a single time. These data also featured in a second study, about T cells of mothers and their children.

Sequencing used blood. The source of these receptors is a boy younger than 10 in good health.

The CDR3 bases are TGTGCCAGCAGTTTTAAGAGGAGAACTAATGAAAAACTGTTTTTT. It translates to CASSFKRRTNEKLFF. V gene TRBV12-3 or TRBV12-4 combines with J gene TRBJ1-4; D is uncertain. Trimming took 3 bases from V and 1 from J, leaving 9 bases between them. The CDR3 loop spans 15 amino acids.

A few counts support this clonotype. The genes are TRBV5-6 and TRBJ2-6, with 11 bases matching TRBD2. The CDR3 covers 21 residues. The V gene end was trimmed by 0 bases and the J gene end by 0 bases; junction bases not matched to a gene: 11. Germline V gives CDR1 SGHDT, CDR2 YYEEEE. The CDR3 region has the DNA TGTGCCAGCAGCTTGGCTGGGTTGGTAGCGGGAGGGAGCTCTGGGGCCAACGTCCTGACTTTC. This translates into CASSLAGLVAGGSSGANVLTF.

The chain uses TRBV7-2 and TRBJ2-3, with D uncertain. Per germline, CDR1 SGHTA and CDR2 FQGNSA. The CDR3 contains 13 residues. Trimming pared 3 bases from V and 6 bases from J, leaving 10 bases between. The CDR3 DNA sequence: TGTGCCAGCAGCTTTTGGGCTGCCGATACGCAGTATTTT. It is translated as CASSFWAADTQYF.

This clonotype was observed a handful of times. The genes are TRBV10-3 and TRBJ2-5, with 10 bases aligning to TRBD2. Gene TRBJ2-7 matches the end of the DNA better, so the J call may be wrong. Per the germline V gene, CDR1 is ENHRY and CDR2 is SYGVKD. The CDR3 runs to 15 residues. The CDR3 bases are TGTGCCATCAGCGGAGGCTCTAGCGGGAGTTACGAGCAGTACTTC. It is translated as CAISGGSSGSYEQYF.

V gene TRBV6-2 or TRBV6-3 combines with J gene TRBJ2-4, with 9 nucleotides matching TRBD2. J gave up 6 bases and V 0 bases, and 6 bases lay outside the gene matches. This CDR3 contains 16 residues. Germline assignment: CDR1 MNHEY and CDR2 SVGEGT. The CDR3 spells CASSYSLSGGGNIQYF. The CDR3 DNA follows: TGTGCCAGCAGTTACTCCCTTAGCGGGGGTGGAAACATTCAGTACTTC.

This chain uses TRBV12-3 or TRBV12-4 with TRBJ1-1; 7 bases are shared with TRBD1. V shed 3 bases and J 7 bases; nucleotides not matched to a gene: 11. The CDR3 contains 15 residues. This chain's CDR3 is CASSLIWGQSLEAFF. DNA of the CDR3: TGTGCCAGCAGTTTGATATGGGGACAGAGCCTTGAAGCTTTCTTT.

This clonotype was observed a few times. Here the CDR3 reads CASSLFSTSTDTQYF. CDR3 in DNA: TGTGCCAGCAGCTTATTCTCAACTAGCACAGATACGCAGTATTTT. This chain connects TRBV5-6 to TRBJ2-3; D is undetermined. This CDR3 spans 15 amino acids. V was pared by 2 bases and J by 0 bases, with 10 bases between. Germline V gene sequence: CDR1 SGHDT, CDR2 YYEEEE.

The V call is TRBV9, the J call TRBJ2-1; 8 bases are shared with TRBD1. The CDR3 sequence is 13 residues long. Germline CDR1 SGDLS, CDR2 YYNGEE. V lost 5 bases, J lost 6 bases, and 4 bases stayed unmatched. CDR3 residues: CASSEDRVNEQFF. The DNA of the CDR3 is TGTGCCAGCAGTGAGGACAGGGTCAATGAGCAGTTCTTC.

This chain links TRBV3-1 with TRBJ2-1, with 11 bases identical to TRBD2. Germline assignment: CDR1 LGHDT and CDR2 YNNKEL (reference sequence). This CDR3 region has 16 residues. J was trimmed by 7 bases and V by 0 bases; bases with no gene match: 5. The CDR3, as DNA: TGTGCCAGCAGCCAAGAGACTAGCGGGATGATAAATGAGCAGTTCTTC. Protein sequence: CASSQETSGMINEQFF.

The DNA of the CDR3 is TGTGCCAGCAGCCAAGATCCTAATGAAAAACTGTTTTTT. Its translation is CASSQDPNEKLFF. This chain links TRBV7-2 with TRBJ1-4; D is undetermined. This CDR3 spans 13 amino acids. Germline V gene sequence: CDR1 SGHTA, CDR2 FQGNSA. V dropped 5 bases and J dropped 3 bases, with 7 bases sitting between them.

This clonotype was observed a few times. CDR3 sequence reads: CAGQSRDETDTQYF. CDR3 coding DNA: TGTGCCGGCCAATCCCGGGATGAGACAGATACGCAGTATTTT. The genes are TRBV28 and TRBJ2-3; weak D call: TRBD2 (5 bases). Germline loops: CDR1 MDHEN, CDR2 SYDVKM. This CDR3 contains 14 residues. Trimming removed 11 bases from V and 3 bases from J, with 18 bases in between.

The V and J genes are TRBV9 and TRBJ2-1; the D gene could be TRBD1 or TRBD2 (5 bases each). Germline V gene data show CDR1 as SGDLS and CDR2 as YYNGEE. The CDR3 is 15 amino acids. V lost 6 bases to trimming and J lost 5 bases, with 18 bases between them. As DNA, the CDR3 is TGTGCCAGCACCCTCGGGACGGGACGAAACAATGAGCAGTTCTTC. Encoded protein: CASTLGTGRNNEQFF.

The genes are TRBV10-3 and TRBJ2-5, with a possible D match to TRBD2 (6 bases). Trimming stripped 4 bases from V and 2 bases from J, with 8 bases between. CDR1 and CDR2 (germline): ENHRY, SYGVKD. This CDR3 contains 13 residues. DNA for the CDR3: TGTGCCATCAGTGGGGGGACTCAAGAGACCCAGTACTTC. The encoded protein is CAISGGTQETQYF.

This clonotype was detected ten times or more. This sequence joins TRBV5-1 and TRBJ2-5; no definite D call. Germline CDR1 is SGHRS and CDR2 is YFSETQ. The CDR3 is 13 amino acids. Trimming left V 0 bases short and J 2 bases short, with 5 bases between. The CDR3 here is CASSLAEQETQYF. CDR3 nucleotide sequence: TGCGCCAGCAGCTTGGCGGAACAAGAGACCCAGTACTTC.

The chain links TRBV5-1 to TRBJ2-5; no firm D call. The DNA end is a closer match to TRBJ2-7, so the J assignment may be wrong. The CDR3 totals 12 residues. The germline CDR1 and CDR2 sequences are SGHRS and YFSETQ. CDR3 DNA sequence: TGCGCCAGCAGCTTTACCGTGAACGAGCAGTACTTC. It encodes CASSFTVNEQYF.

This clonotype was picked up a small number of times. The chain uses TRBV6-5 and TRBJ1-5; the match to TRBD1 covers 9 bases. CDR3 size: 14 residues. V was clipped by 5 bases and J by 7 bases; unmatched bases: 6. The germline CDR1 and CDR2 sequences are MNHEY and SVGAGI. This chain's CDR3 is CASSKTGGGQPQHF. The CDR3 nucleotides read TGTGCCAGCAGTAAAACAGGGGGCGGACAGCCCCAGCATTTT.

In DNA form, the CDR3 reads TGTGCCAGCAGCCAAGCCCCCGGGGGGGCCTACAATGAGCAGTTCTTC. This translates into CASSQAPGGAYNEQFF. This rearrangement joins TRBV3-1 to TRBJ2-1, with 8 nucleotides matching TRBD2. Trimming removed 1 base from V and 2 bases from J; junction bases left unmatched: 4. CDR1 and CDR2 (germline): LGHDT, YNNKEL (reference sequence). This CDR3 is 16 amino acids long.

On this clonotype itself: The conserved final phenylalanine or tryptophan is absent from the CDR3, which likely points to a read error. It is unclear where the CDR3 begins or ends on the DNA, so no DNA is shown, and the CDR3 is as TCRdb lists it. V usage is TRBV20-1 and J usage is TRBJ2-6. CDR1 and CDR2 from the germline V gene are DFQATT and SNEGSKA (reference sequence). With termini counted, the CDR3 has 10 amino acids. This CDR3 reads CSARGRFPWG.

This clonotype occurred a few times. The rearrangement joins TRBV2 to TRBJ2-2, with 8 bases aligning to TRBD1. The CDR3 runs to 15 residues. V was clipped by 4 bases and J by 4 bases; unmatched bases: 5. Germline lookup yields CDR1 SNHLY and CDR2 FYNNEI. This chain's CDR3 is CASSGDRMGTGELFF. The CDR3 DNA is TGTGCCAGCAGTGGGGACAGGATGGGCACCGGGGAGCTGTTTTTT.

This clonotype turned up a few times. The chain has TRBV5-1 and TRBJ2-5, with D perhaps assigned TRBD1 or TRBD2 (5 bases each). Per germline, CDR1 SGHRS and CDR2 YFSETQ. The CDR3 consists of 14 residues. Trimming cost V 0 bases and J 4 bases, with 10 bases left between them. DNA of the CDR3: TGCGCCAGCAGCTTGGGTGAGAGGGGAGAGACCCAGTACTTC. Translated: CASSLGERGETQYF.

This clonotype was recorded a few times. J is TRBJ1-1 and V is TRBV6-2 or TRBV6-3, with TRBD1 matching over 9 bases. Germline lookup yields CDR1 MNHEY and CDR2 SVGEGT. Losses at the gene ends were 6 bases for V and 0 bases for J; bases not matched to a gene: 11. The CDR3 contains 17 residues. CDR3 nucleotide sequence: TGTGCCAGCAGGGGACAGGGAGCAACTTTTTTGAACACTGAAGCTTTCTTT. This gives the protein CASRGQGATFLNTEAFF.

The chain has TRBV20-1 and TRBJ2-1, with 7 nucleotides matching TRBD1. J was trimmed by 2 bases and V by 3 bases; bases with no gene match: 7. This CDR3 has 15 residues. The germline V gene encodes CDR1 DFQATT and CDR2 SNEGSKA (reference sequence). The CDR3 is CSASSSGQTYNEQFF. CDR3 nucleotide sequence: TGCAGTGCTAGTAGTTCGGGACAGACCTACAATGAGCAGTTCTTC.

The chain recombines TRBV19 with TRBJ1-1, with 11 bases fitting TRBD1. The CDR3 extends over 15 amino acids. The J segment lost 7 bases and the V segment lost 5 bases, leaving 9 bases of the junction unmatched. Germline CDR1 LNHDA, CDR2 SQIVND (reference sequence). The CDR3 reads CASSVGQGAFGEAFF. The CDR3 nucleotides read TGTGCCAGTAGTGTCGGACAGGGGGCGTTTGGTGAAGCTTTCTTT. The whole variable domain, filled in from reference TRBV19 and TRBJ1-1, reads DGGITQSPKYLFRKEGQNVTLSCEQNLNHDAMYWYRQDPGQGLRLIYYSQIVNDFQKGDIAEGYSVSREKKESFPLTVTSAQKNPTAFYLCASSVGQGAFGEAFFGQGTRLTVV.

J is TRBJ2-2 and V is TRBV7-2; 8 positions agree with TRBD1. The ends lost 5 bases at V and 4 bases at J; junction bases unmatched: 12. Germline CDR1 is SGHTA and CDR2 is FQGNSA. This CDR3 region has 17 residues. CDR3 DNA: TGTGCCAGCAGCACAGTTTTCGGACAGGGACCCACCGGGGAGCTGTTTTTT. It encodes CASSTVFGQGPTGELFF.

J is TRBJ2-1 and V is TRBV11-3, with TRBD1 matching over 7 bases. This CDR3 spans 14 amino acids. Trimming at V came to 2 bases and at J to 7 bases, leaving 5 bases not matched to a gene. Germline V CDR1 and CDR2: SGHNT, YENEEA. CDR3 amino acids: CASSLSQGDNEQFF. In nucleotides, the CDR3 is TGTGCCAGCAGCTTAAGTCAGGGGGATAATGAGCAGTTCTTC.

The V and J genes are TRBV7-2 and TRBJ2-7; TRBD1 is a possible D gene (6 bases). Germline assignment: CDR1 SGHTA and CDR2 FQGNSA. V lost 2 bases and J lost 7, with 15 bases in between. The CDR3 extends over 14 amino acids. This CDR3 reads CASSLSQGTAEQYF. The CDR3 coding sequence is TGTGCCAGCAGCTTAAGTCAGGGGACCGCAGAGCAGTACTTC.

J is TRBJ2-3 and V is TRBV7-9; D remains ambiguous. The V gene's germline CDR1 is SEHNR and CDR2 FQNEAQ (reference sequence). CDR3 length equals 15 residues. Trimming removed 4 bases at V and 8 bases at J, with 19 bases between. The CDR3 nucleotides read TGTGCCAGCAGCTCCACCTTAACTCGGCTGATTACGCAGTATTTT. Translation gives CASSSTLTRLITQYF.

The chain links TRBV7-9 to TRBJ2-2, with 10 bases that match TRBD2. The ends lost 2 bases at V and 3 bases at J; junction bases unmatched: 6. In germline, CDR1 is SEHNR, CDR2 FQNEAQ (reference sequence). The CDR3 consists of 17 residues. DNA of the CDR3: TGTGCCAGCAGCTTACCTCTAGCGGGAGTGGACACCGGGGAGCTGTTTTTT. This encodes CASSLPLAGVDTGELFF.